Described below is a single T cell receptor beta chain sequence and its context. These data belong to a study of T-cell memory formation after mild COVID-19. TCRdb reprocessed the 5' RACE reads with MiXCR, giving one entry per CDR3 protein. Here the sample spans about 270,000 distinct CDR3 sequences, about a sixth being singletons. The TCR comes from a man between 18 and 29 years old who had mild COVID-19 (a few samples of this study predate the infection). Cell type and time point are not known. The sequencing input was PBMCs or a T cell subset sorted from them (not recorded which).

The CDR3 DNA follows: TGCGCCAGCAGCCCGGGATCGGGGGGAGCTGGAAACACCATATATTTT. Protein: CASSPGSGGAGNTIYF. This chain links TRBV5-1 with TRBJ1-3; possibly TRBD1 for D (5 bases). CDR3 length equals 16 residues. Trimming took 4 bases from V and 2 from J, leaving 16 bases between them. From germline, CDR1 is SGHRS and CDR2 YFSETQ.